This T cell receptor beta chain comes out of a study of T cell repertoires in aging, cancer and after chemotherapy. Study-wide background: Patients with chronic lymphocytic leukemia were sampled before and after fludarabine- or bendamustine-based chemotherapy.

This clonotype was detected once. Its antigen is currently unknown. V was cut by 4 bases and J by 0 bases, with 12 bases left in between. CDR3 length: 15 residues. Germline V gene lookup returns CDR1 SGHRS and CDR2 YFSETQ. A mixed TRB-A/B primer pool amplified rearranged TRB by multiplex touch-down PCR. TCRdb called the multiplex PCR reads again in MiXCR, with one record for every CDR3 protein. This sample has approximately 5,000 distinct CDR3 sequences, with 38% found just once. Study outcomes and limitations: In healthy donors, age-related TCR diversity loss mainly reflected lost richness. Age-matched healthy donors had significantly more diverse, less clonal blood TCR repertoires than untreated cancer patients. Immunological memory after chemotherapy cannot be judged from the repertoire data.

Amplification of TCR beta used genomic DNA extracted from peripheral blood. The specimen sequenced was blood. The V and J genes are TRBV5-1 and TRBJ2-3; D gene ambiguous. This TCR derives from a human donor with a blood cancer. CDR3 sequence (DNA): TGCGCCAGCAGCGACGATGTGAGAAGCACAGATACGCAGTATTTT. It codes for CASSDDVRSTDTQYF.